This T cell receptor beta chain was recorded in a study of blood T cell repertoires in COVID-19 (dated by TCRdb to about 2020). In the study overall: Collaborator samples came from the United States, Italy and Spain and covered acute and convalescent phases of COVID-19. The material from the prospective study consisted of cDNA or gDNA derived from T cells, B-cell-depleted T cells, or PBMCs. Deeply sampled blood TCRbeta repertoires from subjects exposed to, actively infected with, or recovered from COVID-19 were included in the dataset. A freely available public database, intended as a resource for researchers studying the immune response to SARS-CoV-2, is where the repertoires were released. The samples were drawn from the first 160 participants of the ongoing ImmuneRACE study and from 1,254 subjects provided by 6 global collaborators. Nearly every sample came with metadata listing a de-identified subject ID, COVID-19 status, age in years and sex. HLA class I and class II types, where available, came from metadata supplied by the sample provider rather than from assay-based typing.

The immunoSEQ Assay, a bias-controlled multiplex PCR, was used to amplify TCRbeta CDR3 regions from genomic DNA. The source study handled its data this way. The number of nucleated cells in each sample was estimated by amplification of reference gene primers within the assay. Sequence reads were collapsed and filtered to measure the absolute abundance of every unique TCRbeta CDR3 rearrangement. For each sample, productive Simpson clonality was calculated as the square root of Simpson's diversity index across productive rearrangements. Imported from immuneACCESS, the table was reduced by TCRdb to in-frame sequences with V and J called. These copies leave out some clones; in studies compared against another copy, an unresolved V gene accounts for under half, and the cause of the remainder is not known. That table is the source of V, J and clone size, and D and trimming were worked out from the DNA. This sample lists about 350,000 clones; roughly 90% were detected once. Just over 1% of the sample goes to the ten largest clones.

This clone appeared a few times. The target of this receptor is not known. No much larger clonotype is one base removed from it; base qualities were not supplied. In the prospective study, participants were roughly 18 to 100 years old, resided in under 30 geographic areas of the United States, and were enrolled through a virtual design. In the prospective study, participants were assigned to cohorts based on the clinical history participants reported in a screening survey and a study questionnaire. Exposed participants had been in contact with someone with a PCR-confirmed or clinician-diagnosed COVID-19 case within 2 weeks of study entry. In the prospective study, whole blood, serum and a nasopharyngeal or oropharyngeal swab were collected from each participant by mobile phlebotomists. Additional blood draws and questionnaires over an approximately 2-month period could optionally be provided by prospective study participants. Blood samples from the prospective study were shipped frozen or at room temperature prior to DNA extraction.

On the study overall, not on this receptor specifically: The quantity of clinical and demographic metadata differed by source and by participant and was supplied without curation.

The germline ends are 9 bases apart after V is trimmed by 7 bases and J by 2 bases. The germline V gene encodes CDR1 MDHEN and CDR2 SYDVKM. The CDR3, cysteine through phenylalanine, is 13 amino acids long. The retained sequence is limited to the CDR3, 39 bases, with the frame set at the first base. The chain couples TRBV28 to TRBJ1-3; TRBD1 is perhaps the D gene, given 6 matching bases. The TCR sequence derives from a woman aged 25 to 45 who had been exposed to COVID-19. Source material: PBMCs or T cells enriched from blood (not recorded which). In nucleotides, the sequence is TGTGCCAGCACCGGGGGGCCTGGAAACACCATATATTTT. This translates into CASTGGPGNTIYF.